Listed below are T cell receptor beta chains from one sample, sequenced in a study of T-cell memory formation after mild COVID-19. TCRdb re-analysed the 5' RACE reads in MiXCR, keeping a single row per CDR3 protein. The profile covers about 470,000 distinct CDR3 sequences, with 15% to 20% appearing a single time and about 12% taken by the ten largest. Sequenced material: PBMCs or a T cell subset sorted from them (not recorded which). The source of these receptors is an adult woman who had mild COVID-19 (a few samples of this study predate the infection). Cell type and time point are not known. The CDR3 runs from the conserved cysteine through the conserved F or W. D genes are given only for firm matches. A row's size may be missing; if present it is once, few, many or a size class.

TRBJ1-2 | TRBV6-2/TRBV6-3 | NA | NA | TGTGCCAGCAGTTCCCGTGGACAGCAGCTGGGATATGGCTACACCTTC | CASSSRGQQLGYGYTF
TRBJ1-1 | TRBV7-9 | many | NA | TGTGCCAGCAGTCCGCACAGGGTGAACACTGAAGCTTTCTTT | CASSPHRVNTEAFF
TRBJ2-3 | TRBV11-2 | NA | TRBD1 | TGTGCCAGCAGCCCCGACAGGGGTGGTGCAGATACGCAGTATTTT | CASSPDRGGADTQYF
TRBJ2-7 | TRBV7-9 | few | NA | TGTGCCAGCACCTCCGGCGCTAGCTCCTACGAGCAGTACTTC | CASTSGASSYEQYF
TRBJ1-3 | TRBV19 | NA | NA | TGTGCCAGCCAGCGTGGGGGCACCTCTGGAAACACCATATATTTT | CASQRGGTSGNTIYF
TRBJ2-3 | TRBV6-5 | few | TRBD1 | TGTGCCAGCAGTTTCTTTACCGACAGGGCGACACAGTATTTT | CASSFFTDRATQYF
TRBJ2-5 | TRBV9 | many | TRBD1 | TGTGCCAGCAGCGCCCGAGAGGGCAGGGGGCAAGAGACCCAGTACTTC | CASSAREGRGQETQYF
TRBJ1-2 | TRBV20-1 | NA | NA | TGCAGTGCTCTGGAGGTGAGCGGCTACACCTTC | CSALEVSGYTF
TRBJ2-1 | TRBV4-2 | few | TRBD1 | TGTGCCAGCAGCCAAGATCAAGGACAGGCCAATGAGCAGTTCTTC | CASSQDQGQANEQFF
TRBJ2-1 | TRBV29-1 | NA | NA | TGCAGCTCTAAACCCGGGAGAAATGAGCAGTTCTTC | CSSKPGRNEQFF
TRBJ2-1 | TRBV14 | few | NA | TGTGCCAGCAGCCCAGACTCGTTCTACAATGAGCAGTTCTTC | CASSPDSFYNEQFF
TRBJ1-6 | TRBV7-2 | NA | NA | TGTGCCAGCAGCTTAGGAGTGGCTAGCCCCCTCCACTTT | CASSLGVASPLHF
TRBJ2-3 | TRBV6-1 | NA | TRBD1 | TGTGCCAGCAGGAGGGGGAACAGGGGGCGAACCATGGTGGGAGATACGCAGTATTTT | CASRRGNRGRTMVGDTQYF
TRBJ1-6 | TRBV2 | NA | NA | TGTGCCAGCAGCTATGCGCCTAATTCACCCCTCCACTTT | CASSYAPNSPLHF
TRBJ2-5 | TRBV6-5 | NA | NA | TGTGCCAGCAGTTACCCCGGCGAGCGAGAGACCCAGTACTTC | CASSYPGERETQYF
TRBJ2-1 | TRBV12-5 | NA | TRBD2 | TGTGCTAGTGGTTGGTCTAGCGGGACCGATGAGCAGTTCTTC | CASGWSSGTDEQFF
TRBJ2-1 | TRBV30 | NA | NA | TGTGCCTGGAGTGTAGACTACTCGACTCACAATGAGCAGTTCTTC | CAWSVDYSTHNEQFF